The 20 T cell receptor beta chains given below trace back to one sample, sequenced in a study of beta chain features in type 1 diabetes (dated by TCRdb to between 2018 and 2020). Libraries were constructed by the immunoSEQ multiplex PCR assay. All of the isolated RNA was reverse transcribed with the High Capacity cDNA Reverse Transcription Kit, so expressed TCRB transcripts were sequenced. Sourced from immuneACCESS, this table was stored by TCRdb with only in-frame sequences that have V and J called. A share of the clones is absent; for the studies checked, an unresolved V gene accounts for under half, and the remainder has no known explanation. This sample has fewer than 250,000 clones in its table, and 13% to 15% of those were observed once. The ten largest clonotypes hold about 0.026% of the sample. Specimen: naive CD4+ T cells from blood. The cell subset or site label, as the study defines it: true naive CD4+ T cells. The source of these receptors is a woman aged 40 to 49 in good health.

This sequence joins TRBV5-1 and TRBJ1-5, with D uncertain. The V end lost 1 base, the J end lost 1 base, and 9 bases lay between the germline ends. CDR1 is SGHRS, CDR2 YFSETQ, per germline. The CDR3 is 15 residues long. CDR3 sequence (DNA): TGCGCCAGCAGCTTGTCTCCGGGGAGCAATCAGCCCCAGCATTTT. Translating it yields CASSLSPGSNQPQHF.

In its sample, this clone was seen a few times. CDR3 loop: CASRSGRWQADNYGYTF. As DNA, the CDR3 is TGCGCCAGCAGATCCGGTCGATGGCAGGCCGATAACTATGGCTACACCTTC. The chain is built from TRBV5-1 and TRBJ1-2; D is ambiguous. V lost 5 bases and J lost 1, with 21 bases in between. There are 17 residues in the CDR3. Germline-derived CDR1 and CDR2 are SGHRS and YFSETQ.

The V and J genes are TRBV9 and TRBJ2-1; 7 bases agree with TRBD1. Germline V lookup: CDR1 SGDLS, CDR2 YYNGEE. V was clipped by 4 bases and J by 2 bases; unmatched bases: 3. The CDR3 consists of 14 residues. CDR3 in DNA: TGTGCCAGCAGCACACAGGGGCCCTACAATGAGCAGTTCTTC. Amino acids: CASSTQGPYNEQFF.

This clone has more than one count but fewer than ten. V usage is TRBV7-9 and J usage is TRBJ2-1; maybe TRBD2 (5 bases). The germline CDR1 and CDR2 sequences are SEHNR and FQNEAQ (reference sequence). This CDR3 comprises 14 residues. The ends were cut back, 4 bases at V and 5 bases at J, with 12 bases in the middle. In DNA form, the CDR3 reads TGTGCCAGCAGCTCTCCCGGACTTAACAATGAGCAGTTCTTC. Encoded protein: CASSSPGLNNEQFF.

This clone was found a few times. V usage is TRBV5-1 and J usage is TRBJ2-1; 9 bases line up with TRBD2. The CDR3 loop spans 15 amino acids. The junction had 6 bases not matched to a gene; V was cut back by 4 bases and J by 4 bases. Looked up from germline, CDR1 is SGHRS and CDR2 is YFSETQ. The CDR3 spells CASSLGTSPYNEQFF. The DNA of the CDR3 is TGCGCCAGCAGCCTAGGGACTAGCCCGTACAATGAGCAGTTCTTC. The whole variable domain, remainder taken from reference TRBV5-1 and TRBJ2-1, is KAGVTQTPRYLIKTRGQQVTLSCSPISGHRSVSWYQQTPGQGLQFLFEYFSETQRNKGNFPGRFSGRQFSNSRSEMNVSTLELGDSALYLCASSLGTSPYNEQFFGPGTRLTVL.

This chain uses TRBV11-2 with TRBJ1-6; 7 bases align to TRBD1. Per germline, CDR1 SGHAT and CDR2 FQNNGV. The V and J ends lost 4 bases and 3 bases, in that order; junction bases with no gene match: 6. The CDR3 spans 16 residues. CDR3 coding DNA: TGTGCCAGCAGCTCATCGACAGGGTACTATAATTCACCCCTCCACTTT. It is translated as CASSSSTGYYNSPLHF.

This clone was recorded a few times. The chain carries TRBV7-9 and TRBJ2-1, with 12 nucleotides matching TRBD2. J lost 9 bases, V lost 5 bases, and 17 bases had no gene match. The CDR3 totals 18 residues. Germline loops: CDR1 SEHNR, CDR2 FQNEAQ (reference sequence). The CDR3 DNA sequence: TGTGCCAGCAGCCATAAAGGGCTAGCGGGGGGGTATCGCCGTGAGCAGTTCTTC. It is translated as CASSHKGLAGGYRREQFF.

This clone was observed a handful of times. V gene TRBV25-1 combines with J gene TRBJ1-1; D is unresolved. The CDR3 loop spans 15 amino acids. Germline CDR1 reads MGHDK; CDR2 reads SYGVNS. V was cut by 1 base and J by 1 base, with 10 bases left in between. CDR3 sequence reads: CASSEWSSGNTEAFF. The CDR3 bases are TGTGCCAGCAGTGAATGGTCGTCGGGGAACACTGAAGCTTTCTTT.

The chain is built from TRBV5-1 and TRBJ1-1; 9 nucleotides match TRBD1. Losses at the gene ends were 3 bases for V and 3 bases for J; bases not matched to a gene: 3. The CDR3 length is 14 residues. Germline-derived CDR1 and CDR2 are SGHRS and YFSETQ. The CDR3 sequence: CASSSGTGHTEAFF. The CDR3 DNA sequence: TGCGCCAGCAGCTCCGGGACAGGGCACACTGAAGCTTTCTTT.

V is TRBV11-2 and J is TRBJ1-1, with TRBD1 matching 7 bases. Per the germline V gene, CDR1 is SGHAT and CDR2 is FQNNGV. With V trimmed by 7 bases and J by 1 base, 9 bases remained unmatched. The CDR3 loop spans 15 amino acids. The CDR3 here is CASIGGGFSNTEAFF. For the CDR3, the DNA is TGTGCCAGCATTGGAGGGGGCTTTTCGAACACTGAAGCTTTCTTT.

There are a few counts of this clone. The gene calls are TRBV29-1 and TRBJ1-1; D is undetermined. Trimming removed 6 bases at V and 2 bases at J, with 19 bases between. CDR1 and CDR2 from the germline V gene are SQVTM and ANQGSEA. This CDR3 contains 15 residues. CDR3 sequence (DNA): TGCAGCGTCAAGGGTACAAGAGGGAAAAACACTGAAGCTTTCTTT. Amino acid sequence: CSVKGTRGKNTEAFF.

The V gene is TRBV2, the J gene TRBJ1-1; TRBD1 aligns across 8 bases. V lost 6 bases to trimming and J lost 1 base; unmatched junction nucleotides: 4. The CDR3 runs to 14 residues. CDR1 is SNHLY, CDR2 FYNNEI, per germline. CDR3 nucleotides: TGTGCCAGCAGCAAGGACAGGGCGAACACTGAAGCTTTCTTT. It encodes CASSKDRANTEAFF. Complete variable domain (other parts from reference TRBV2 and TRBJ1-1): EPEVTQTPSHQVTQMGQEVILRCVPISNHLYFYWYRQILGQKVEFLVSFYNNEISEKSEIFDDQFSVERPDGSNFTLKIRSTKLEDSAMYFCASSKDRANTEAFFGQGTRLTVV.

CDR3 bases: TGTGCCAGTAGGCGCAAAGGGGGGGCTGGCACAGATACGCAGTATTTT. Its translation: CASRRKGGAGTDTQYF. The J gene is TRBJ2-3, the V gene TRBV19; weak D call: TRBD2 (7 bases). Deletions cut 6 bases from V and 1 base from J, with 17 bases between. The length of the CDR3 is 16 residues. Per the germline V gene, CDR1 is LNHDA and CDR2 is SQIVND (reference sequence).

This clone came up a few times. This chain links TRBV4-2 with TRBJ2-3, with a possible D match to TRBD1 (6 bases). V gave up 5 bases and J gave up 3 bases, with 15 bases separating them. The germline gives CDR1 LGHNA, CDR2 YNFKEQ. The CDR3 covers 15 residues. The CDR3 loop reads CASSARQERTDTQYF. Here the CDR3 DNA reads TGTGCCAGCAGCGCACGACAGGAGAGGACAGATACGCAGTATTTT.

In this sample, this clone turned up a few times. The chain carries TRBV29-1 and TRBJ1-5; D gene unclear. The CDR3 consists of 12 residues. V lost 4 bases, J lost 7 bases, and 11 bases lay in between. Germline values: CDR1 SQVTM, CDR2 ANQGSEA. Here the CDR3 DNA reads TGCAGCGTTGGGCTGGCGGGCCAGCCCCAGCATTTT. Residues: CSVGLAGQPQHF.

The CDR3 region is CASSLGQVNYEQYF. The CDR3 DNA is TGCGCCAGCAGCTTGGGACAGGTAAACTACGAGCAGTACTTC. This chain uses TRBV5-1 with TRBJ2-7; TRBD1 is a possible D gene (6 bases). The germline V gene has CDR1 SGHRS and CDR2 YFSETQ. CDR3 size: 14 residues. V was trimmed by 0 bases and J by 3 bases, leaving 10 bases between them.

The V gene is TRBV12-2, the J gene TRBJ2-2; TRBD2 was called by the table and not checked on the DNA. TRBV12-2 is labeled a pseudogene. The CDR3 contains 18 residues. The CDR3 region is CASRLECDSPRNTGELFF. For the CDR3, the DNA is TGTGCAAGTCGCTTAGAATGCGACTCTCCTCGTAACACCGGGGAGCTGTTTTTT.

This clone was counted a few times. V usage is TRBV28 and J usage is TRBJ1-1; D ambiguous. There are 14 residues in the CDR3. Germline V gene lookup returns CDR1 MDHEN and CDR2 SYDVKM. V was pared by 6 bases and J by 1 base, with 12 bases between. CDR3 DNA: TGTGCCAGCAGCCCCCGGACTGAGAACACTGAAGCTTTCTTT. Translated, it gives CASSPRTENTEAFF.

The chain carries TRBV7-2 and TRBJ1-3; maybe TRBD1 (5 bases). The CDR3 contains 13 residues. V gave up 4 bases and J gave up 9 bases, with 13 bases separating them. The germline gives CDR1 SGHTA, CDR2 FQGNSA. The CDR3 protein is CASSSRGRTTIYF. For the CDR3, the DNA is TGTGCCAGCAGCTCAAGGGGCAGGACCACCATATATTTT.

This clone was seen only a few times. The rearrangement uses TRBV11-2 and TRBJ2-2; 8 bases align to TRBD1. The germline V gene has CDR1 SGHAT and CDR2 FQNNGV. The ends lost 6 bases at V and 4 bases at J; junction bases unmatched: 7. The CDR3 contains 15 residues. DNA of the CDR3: TGTGCCAGCAGTTTGGGCAGGGGGCGCACCGGGGAGCTGTTTTTT. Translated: CASSLGRGRTGELFF. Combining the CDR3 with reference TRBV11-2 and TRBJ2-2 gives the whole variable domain EAGVAQSPRYKIIEKRQSVAFWCNPISGHATLYWYQQILGQGPKLLIQFQNNGVVDDSQLPKDRFSAERLKGVDSTLKIQPAKLEDSAVYLCASSLGRGRTGELFFGEGSRLTVL.